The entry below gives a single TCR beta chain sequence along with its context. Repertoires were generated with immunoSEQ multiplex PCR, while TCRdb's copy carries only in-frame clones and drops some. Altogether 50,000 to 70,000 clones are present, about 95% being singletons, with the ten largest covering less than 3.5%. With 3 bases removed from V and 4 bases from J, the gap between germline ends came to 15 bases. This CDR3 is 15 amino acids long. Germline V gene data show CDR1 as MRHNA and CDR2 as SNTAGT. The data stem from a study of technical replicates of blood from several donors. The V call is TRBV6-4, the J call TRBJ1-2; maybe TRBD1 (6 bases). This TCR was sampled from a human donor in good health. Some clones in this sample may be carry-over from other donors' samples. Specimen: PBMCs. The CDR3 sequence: CASSENGTPVYGYTF. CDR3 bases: TGTGCCAGCAGTGAAAATGGGACACCGGTCTATGGCTACACCTTC.